This T cell receptor (beta chain) derives from a study of cytomegalovirus exposure and HLA in healthy donors. The CDR3 spans 12 residues. Trimming left V 3 bases short and J 8 bases short, with 10 bases between. Germline-derived CDR1 and CDR2 are MNHEY and SMNVEV (reference sequence). Method: immunoSEQ multiplex PCR; TCRdb's copy keeps in-frame clones and lacks some. The sample lists under 65,000 clones; 85% to 95% were seen once. This clonotype was sampled from a woman younger than 35 in good health and CMV-seropositive. This rearrangement joins TRBV27 to TRBJ1-1; D gene uncertain. The sequenced material came from PBMCs. The CDR3 sequence: CASSLMGREAFF. CDR3 coding DNA: TGTGCCAGCAGTTTGATGGGGAGAGAAGCTTTCTTT.